These 15 T cell receptor beta chains originate from one sample sequenced in a study of blood T cell repertoires in COVID-19. Profiled with immunoSEQ multiplex PCR; TCRdb holds only in-frame clones, not every one. This table has roughly 100,000 clones, 80% to 90% appearing once. Sequences were obtained from peripheral blood. The source is a human donor in a cohort sampled during active COVID-19.

V and J are TRBV30 and TRBJ1-4; the D gene is possibly TRBD1 (5 bases). This CDR3 contains 13 residues. Germline CDR1 is GTSNPN and CDR2 is SVGIG (reference sequence). V was shortened by 3 bases and J by 5 bases, with 10 bases between the two germline ends. In DNA form, the CDR3 reads TGTGCCTGGAGCCCTGGGGGGAATGAAAAACTGTTTTTT. Amino acids: CAWSPGGNEKLFF.

The chain joins TRBV6-5 to TRBJ2-3; perhaps TRBD2 as D (6 bases). V shed 6 bases and J shed 3 bases, with 16 bases lying between them. Germline lookup yields CDR1 MNHEY and CDR2 SVGAGI. The CDR3 is 15 amino acids. The CDR3 region has the DNA TGTGCCAGCAGGCCGGGACTCCTAATGACAGATACGCAGTATTTT. It encodes CASRPGLLMTDTQYF.

CDR3 residues: CAIRQQGSRYEQYF. As DNA, the CDR3 is TGTGCCATCCGACAACAGGGGTCTAGGTACGAGCAGTACTTC. The rearrangement joins TRBV28 to TRBJ2-7, with 7 bases identical to TRBD1. Unmatched junction bases numbered 13, after V lost 10 bases and J lost 4 bases. The V gene's germline CDR1 is MDHEN and CDR2 SYDVKM. The CDR3 consists of 14 residues.

This chain connects TRBV5-4 to TRBJ1-2; no definite D call. CDR1 and CDR2 from the germline V gene are SGHNT and YYREEE (reference sequence). The CDR3 sequence is 14 residues long. The V end lost 0 bases, the J end lost 4 bases, and 10 bases lay between the germline ends. The CDR3 DNA follows: TGTGCCAGCAGCTTGGTTCAGGCAGCCTATGGCTACACCTTC. It yields the protein CASSLVQAAYGYTF.

V usage is TRBV2 and J usage is TRBJ2-7; maybe TRBD1 (6 bases). Trimming took off 5 bases at V and 2 bases at J, with 13 bases between the two ends. The CDR3 is 14 amino acids. The germline gives CDR1 SNHLY, CDR2 FYNNEI. The CDR3 reads CASSTGTVTYEQYF. CDR3 coding DNA: TGTGCCAGCAGTACAGGGACCGTAACCTACGAGCAGTACTTC.

The genes are TRBV30 and TRBJ1-6; D not resolved. The germline gives CDR1 GTSNPN, CDR2 SVGIG (reference sequence). V lost 2 bases and J 8 bases, leaving 10 bases between the germline ends. This CDR3 comprises 13 residues. DNA of the CDR3: TGTGCCTGGAGTCGTCGGGGTGATTCACCCCTCCACTTT. Translated: CAWSRRGDSPLHF.

V and J are TRBV6-2 or TRBV6-3 and TRBJ2-2; D is perhaps TRBD2 (5 bases). The CDR3 loop spans 13 amino acids. Trimming removed 2 bases at V and 5 bases at J, with 6 bases between. Germline V lookup: CDR1 MNHEY, CDR2 SVGEGT. The CDR3 is CASSYTGTGELFF. As DNA, the CDR3 is TGTGCCAGCAGTTACACGGGGACCGGGGAGCTGTTTTTT.

Here the CDR3 DNA reads TGCGCCAGCAGCTTGGAGGGCGGGAGGGCCGATACGCAGTATTTT. This translates into CASSLEGGRADTQYF. This chain uses TRBV5-1 with TRBJ2-3, with TRBD2 matching 9 bases. The CDR3 covers 15 residues. Trimming took 0 bases from V and 6 from J; bases not matched to a gene: 5. CDR1 SGHRS and CDR2 YFSETQ come from the germline V gene.

V gene TRBV5-1 combines with J gene TRBJ2-2; 7 bases map to TRBD1. This CDR3 comprises 15 residues. Trimming removed 3 bases from V and 6 bases from J; junction bases left unmatched: 8. CDR1 SGHRS and CDR2 YFSETQ come from the germline V gene. The CDR3 protein is CASSSYRGRAGELFF. CDR3 bases: TGCGCCAGCAGCTCCTACAGGGGACGCGCCGGGGAGCTGTTTTTT.

V and J are TRBV7-2 and TRBJ1-5; 8 nucleotides align to TRBD1. The V gene's germline CDR1 is SGHTA and CDR2 FQGNSA. CDR3 length equals 13 residues. V dropped 5 bases and J dropped 9; count of bases not matched to a gene: 6. The CDR3 spells CASSDAGGRPQHF. The CDR3 bases are TGTGCCAGCAGCGATGCAGGGGGCCGGCCCCAGCATTTT.

In its sample, this clone was seen once. The chain employs TRBV5-1 and TRBJ1-1; D remains unclear. The CDR3 is 16 residues long. The V end was cut by 4 bases, the J end by 1 base, with 17 bases between. From germline, CDR1 is SGHRS and CDR2 YFSETQ. CDR3: CASSNPGEAQNTEAFF. Here the CDR3 DNA reads TGCGCCAGCAGCAACCCCGGGGAGGCCCAGAACACTGAAGCTTTCTTT.

This clone was detected only a few times. The chain links TRBV19 to TRBJ1-5; D call uncertain. The CDR3 is 16 residues long. V lost 3 bases to trimming and J lost 4 bases, with 16 bases between them. Germline V lookup: CDR1 LNHDA, CDR2 SQIVND (reference sequence). The CDR3 protein is CASSMNLLRGNQPQHF. The CDR3 DNA reads TGTGCCAGTAGTATGAATTTGCTCCGCGGGAATCAGCCCCAGCATTTT.

The chain combines TRBV5-4 with TRBJ2-3, with D tentatively TRBD1 (5 bases). Trimming cost V 3 bases and J 6 bases, with 11 bases left between them. Per germline, CDR1 SGHNT and CDR2 YYREEE (reference sequence). This CDR3 has 13 residues. In nucleotides, the CDR3 is TGTGCCAGCAGCTCCCAAGGGGTGGATACGCAGTATTTT. Translating it yields CASSSQGVDTQYF.

The V call is TRBV5-5, the J call TRBJ2-7; 8 nucleotides align to TRBD1. This CDR3 is 15 amino acids long. After removal of 0 bases from V and 4 bases from J, the junction contained 6 bases not matched to a gene. Per the germline V gene, CDR1 is SGHKS and CDR2 is YYEKEE (reference sequence). CDR3 sequence: CASSLGTGSPYEQYF. The CDR3 region has the DNA TGTGCCAGCAGCTTGGGGACAGGGAGCCCGTACGAGCAGTACTTC.

The chain joins TRBV27 to TRBJ2-7; TRBD1 aligns across 10 bases. This CDR3 region has 15 residues. Unmatched junction bases numbered 9, after V lost 7 bases and J lost 3 bases. Looked up from germline, CDR1 is MNHEY and CDR2 is SMNVEV (reference sequence). This CDR3 is CASITWTGGGYEQYF. Here the CDR3 DNA reads TGTGCCAGCATCACCTGGACAGGGGGAGGCTACGAGCAGTACTTC.